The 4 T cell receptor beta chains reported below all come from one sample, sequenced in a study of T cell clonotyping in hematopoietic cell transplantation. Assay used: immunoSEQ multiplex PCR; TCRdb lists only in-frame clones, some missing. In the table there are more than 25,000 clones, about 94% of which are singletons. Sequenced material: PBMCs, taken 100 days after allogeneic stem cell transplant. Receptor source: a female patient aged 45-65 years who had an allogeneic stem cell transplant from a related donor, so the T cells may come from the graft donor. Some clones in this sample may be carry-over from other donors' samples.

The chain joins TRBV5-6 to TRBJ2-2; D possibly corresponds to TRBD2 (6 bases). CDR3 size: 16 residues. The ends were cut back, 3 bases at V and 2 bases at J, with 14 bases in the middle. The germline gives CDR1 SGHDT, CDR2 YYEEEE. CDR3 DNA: TGTGCCAGCAGCTCCCCCTGGAGGGGTAACACCGGGGAGCTGTTTTTT. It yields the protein CASSSPWRGNTGELFF.

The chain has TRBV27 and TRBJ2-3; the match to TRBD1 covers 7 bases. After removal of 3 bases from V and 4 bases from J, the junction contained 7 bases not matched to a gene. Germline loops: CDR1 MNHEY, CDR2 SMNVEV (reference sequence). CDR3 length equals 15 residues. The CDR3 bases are TGTGCCAGCAGTTTCTACAGGGGTCGTCCAGATACGCAGTATTTT. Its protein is CASSFYRGRPDTQYF.

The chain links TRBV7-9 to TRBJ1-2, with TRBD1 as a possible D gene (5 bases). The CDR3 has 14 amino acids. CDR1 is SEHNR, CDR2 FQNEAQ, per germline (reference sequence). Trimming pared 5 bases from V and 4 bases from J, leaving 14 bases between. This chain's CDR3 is CASSPGGAFYGYTF. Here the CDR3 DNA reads TGTGCCAGCAGCCCTGGAGGGGCCTTCTATGGCTACACCTTC.

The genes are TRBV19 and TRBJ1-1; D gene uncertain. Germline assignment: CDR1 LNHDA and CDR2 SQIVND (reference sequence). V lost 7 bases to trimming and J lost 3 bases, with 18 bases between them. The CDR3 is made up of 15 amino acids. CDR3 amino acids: CASTPRGGWDTEAFF. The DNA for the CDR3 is TGTGCCAGTACCCCACGGGGAGGGTGGGACACTGAAGCTTTCTTT.